This is a list of T cell receptor beta chains from one sample in a study of T cells in Graves' hyperthyroidism and ophthalmopathy. One entry per CDR3 protein, called by TCRdb with MiXCR from the multiplex PCR reads. The sample has approximately 400,000 distinct CDR3 sequences, roughly 12% seen once. The sample consisted of blood. The receptors shown here come from a man in his thirties or forties with Graves' hyperthyroidism that later progressed to Graves' ophthalmopathy. Both conserved end residues are part of each CDR3. Fields, in order: D gene, CDR3 length, J gene, clone size, V gene, CDR3 protein, CDR3 DNA. D genes are given only for firm matches. Clone size, where shown, is once, few, many, or a class for clones that have expanded.

-	15	TRBJ2-2	-	TRBV2	CASTAGPIYTGELFF	TGTGCCAGCACCGCAGGGCCTATCTACACCGGGGAGCTGTTTTTT
-	16	TRBJ1-5	many	TRBV27	CASSNYWVGSNQPQHF	TGTGCCAGCAGTAACTACTGGGTTGGGAGCAATCAGCCCCAGCATTTT
-	17	TRBJ1-4	few	TRBV9	CASSSGQTLATNEKLFF	TGTGCCAGCAGCTCTGGACAGACACTTGCAACTAATGAAAAACTGTTTTTT
-	16	TRBJ2-2	-	TRBV5-1	CASSLDQGGNTGELFF	TGCGCCAGCAGCTTGGACCAGGGGGGCAACACCGGGGAGCTGTTTTTT
-	13	TRBJ2-7	many	TRBV30	CAWRDSEVIEQYF	TGTGCCTGGAGAGACAGTGAGGTGATCGAGCAGTACTTC
-	13	TRBJ2-7	many	TRBV12-3/TRBV12-4	CASSQGKSYEQYF	TGTGCCAGCAGTCAGGGGAAGTCCTACGAGCAGTACTTC
-	17	TRBJ1-6	many	TRBV7-2	CASSLVLTSSYNSPLHF	TGTGCCAGCAGCTTGGTCCTTACTAGCTCCTATAATTCACCCCTCCACTTT
-	13	TRBJ1-6	few	TRBV27	CASSNRLNSPLHF	TGTGCCAGCAGTAACAGGCTTAATTCACCCCTCCACTTT
TRBD1	17	TRBJ2-7	many	TRBV7-9	CASSLGTGGELSYEQYF	TGTGCCAGCAGCTTAGGGACAGGGGGCGAACTCTCCTACGAGCAGTACTTC
TRBD2	15	TRBJ2-2	few	TRBV5-5	CASSFFSRGAGELFF	TGTGCCAGCAGCTTTTTTTCTCGGGGGGCCGGGGAGCTGTTTTTT
-	12	TRBJ2-7	-	TRBV19	CASSGYSYEQYF	TGTGCCAGTAGTGGCTACTCCTACGAGCAGTACTTC
TRBD1	18	TRBJ1-5	many	TRBV20-1	CSAWEGATGSNSNQPQHF	TGCAGTGCTTGGGAAGGGGCGACAGGGTCCAATAGCAATCAGCCCCAGCATTTT
-	11	TRBJ2-1	many	TRBV2	CASSEWGGQFF	TGTGCCAGCAGTGAGTGGGGTGGGCAGTTCTTC
-	14	TRBJ1-1	many	TRBV12-3/TRBV12-4	CASSLRDTNTEAFF	TGTGCCAGCAGCCTCCGCGACACGAACACTGAAGCTTTCTTT
-	14	TRBJ1-2	many	TRBV6-1	CASSEAQSYYGYTF	TGTGCCAGCAGTGAAGCTCAGTCGTACTATGGCTACACCTTC
-	15	TRBJ2-7	many	TRBV9	CASSVDQGSKYEQYF	TGTGCCAGCAGCGTAGACCAGGGGTCGAAATACGAGCAGTACTTC
-	13	TRBJ1-2	few	TRBV6-2/TRBV6-3	CASAREQGNGYTF	TGTGCCAGCGCGAGGGAACAGGGCAACGGCTACACCTTC
TRBD1	15	TRBJ2-4	-	TRBV28	CASRRQGAGFYIQYF	TGTGCCAGCAGACGACAGGGGGCTGGTTTCTACATTCAGTACTTC